This T cell receptor (beta chain) was sequenced in a study of spatial heterogeneity in lung cancer. The study, taken as a whole, reports: Higher tumor mutation counts went along with higher counts of expanded intratumoral alpha and beta TCRs. In tumor T cells, estimated coverage reached roughly 7% for alpha chains and 12% to 15% for beta chains.

The time point is: sample taken at primary tumor resection. V shed 5 bases and J 7 bases; nucleotides not matched to a gene: 6. This CDR3 is 15 amino acids long. Germline V gene sequence: CDR1 SGHTA, CDR2 FQGNSA. TCRdb reanalysed the 5' RACE reads using MiXCR and keeps one entry per CDR3 protein. The sample has 25,000 to 30,000 distinct CDR3 sequences; about 7.1% are singletons. This clonotype was counted between two and nine times. Its antigen is not known. The sequence came from a male donor with early-stage non-small cell lung cancer. This chain links TRBV7-2 with TRBJ2-1, with TRBD2 identical over 12 bases. This specimen consisted of lung tumor tissue, obtained at surgery. CDR3 in amino acids: CASSPRTSGVNEQFF. CDR3 nucleotide sequence: TGTGCCAGCAGCCCTCGGACTAGCGGGGTGAATGAGCAGTTCTTC.